The present T cell receptor (beta chain) was sequenced within a study of T-cell reconstitution after alpha-beta-depleted transplantation in children. Preparation of the TCRbeta library was carried out with unique molecular identifiers. TCRdb fed the PCR reads into MiXCR, producing one record per CDR3 protein. The sample has hundreds of thousands of distinct CDR3 sequences; more than 9% are singletons. V lost 5 bases to trimming and J lost 9 bases, with 16 bases between them. This CDR3 region has 13 residues. The germline CDR1 and CDR2 sequences are MNHEY and SVGAGI. The table lists this clonotype with many counts.

The J gene is TRBJ1-2, the V gene TRBV6-5, with D unresolved. The sample was PBMCs from the stem cell graft donor, taken from the stem cell graft. The source is a human donor who donated a stem cell graft to a child with acute myeloid leukemia. This chain's CDR3 is CASSPGQLRSYTF. CDR3 DNA sequence: TGTGCCAGCAGTCCGGGCCAACTACGGAGCTACACCTTC.